This entry lists 9 T cell receptor beta chains sequenced from one sample in a study of cytomegalovirus exposure and HLA in healthy donors. Researchers ran the PCR with 60 Vbeta and 13 Jbeta primers. The method was immunoSEQ multiplex PCR; TCRdb's version includes in-frame clones alone and lacks a portion of them. The sample shows more than 110,000 clones, 75% to 80% of them seen only once. The sample taken for sequencing was PBMCs. The origin of the receptors is a woman aged 45-65 years in good health and CMV-seronegative.

In this sample, this clone turned up once. This chain uses TRBV4-1 with TRBJ2-1; 7 bases are a match to TRBD2. Germline assignment: CDR1 MGHRA and CDR2 YSYEKL. The V gene end was trimmed by 1 base and the J gene end by 14 bases; junction bases not matched to a gene: 11. This CDR3 contains 14 residues. For the CDR3, the DNA is TGCGCCAGCAGCCAAGGGCCACTAGCGAAAGGGGAGTTCTTC. This translates into CASSQGPLAKGEFF.

This clone was detected a few times. The J gene is TRBJ1-1, the V gene TRBV28; 7 positions agree with TRBD1. Trimming at V came to 2 bases and at J to 6 bases, leaving 6 bases not matched to a gene. CDR1 and CDR2 from the germline V gene are MDHEN and SYDVKM. The CDR3 is made up of 14 amino acids. CDR3 amino acids: CASSLGTAVSEAFF. In DNA form, the CDR3 reads TGTGCCAGCAGTTTAGGGACAGCCGTCTCTGAAGCTTTCTTT. Drawing the rest from reference TRBV28 and TRBJ1-1, the complete variable domain is DVKVTQSSRYLVKRTGEKVFLECVQDMDHENMFWYRQDPGLGLRLIYFSYDVKMKEKGDIPEGYSVSREKKERFSLILESASTNQTSMYLCASSLGTAVSEAFFGQGTRLTVV.

The V call is TRBV25-1, the J call TRBJ1-3; 9 bases are a match to TRBD1. The CDR3 extends over 16 amino acids. V was pared by 6 bases and J by 0 bases, with 6 bases of the junction left unmatched. Per the germline V gene, CDR1 is MGHDK and CDR2 is SYGVNS. For the CDR3, the DNA is TGTGCCAGCAGACAGGGGGCAGCTGGCTCTGGAAACACCATATATTTT. This gives the protein CASRQGAAGSGNTIYF.

The chain is built from TRBV5-1 and TRBJ1-1; tentatively, D is TRBD1 (5 bases). V lost 0 bases to trimming and J lost 8 bases, with 11 bases between them. The CDR3 has 13 residues. Germline CDR1 SGHRS, CDR2 YFSETQ. CDR3 protein: CASSLAGWTEAFF. The CDR3 nucleotides read TGCGCCAGCAGCTTGGCTGGTTGGACAGAAGCTTTCTTT.

This clone has a handful of counts. This chain uses TRBV10-3 with TRBJ2-1; 9 bases are a match to TRBD2. This CDR3 has 12 amino acids. Germline V lookup: CDR1 ENHRY, CDR2 SYGVKD. The CDR3 coding sequence is TGTACTTTTAGCGGGGGTTACAATGAGCAGTTCTTC. This sequence encodes CTFSGGYNEQFF.

This sequence joins TRBV13 and TRBJ2-7; 9 positions match TRBD2. In germline, CDR1 is PRHDT, CDR2 FYEKMQ (reference sequence). V lost 3 bases and J lost 3; bases outside the gene matches: 9. The CDR3 length is 16 residues. The CDR3 protein is CASSLGVAGAHYEQYF. Written as DNA, the CDR3 is TGTGCCAGCAGCTTGGGGGTAGCGGGGGCCCACTACGAGCAGTACTTC.

The chain couples TRBV9 to TRBJ1-1, with a weak D call TRBD1 (6 bases). This CDR3 is built from 14 residues. V was shortened by 4 bases and J by 4 bases, with 14 bases between the two germline ends. Germline lookup yields CDR1 SGDLS and CDR2 YYNGEE. The CDR3 protein is CASSKSRGGTEAFF. For the CDR3, the DNA is TGTGCCAGCAGCAAAAGTAGGGGGGGCACTGAAGCTTTCTTT.

This chain's CDR3 is CASSSGDRDYGYTF. The CDR3 nucleotides read TGTGCCAGCAGTTCGGGGGACAGGGACTATGGCTACACCTTC. V usage is TRBV5-4 and J usage is TRBJ1-2, with 9 positions matching TRBD1. CDR3 length: 14 residues. CDR1 and CDR2 (germline): SGHNT, YYREEE (reference sequence). Trimming took 5 bases from V and 3 from J; bases not matched to a gene: 5.

V is TRBV10-1 and J is TRBJ2-3, with TRBD2 matching 10 bases. The CDR3 covers 15 residues. The V gene end was trimmed by 2 bases and the J gene end by 11 bases; junction bases not matched to a gene: 10. Germline CDR1 and CDR2: WNHNN and SYGVQD (reference sequence). The CDR3 region is CASSETSGVSKWQYF. As DNA, the CDR3 is TGCGCCAGCAGTGAGACTAGCGGGGTCTCCAAATGGCAGTATTTT.